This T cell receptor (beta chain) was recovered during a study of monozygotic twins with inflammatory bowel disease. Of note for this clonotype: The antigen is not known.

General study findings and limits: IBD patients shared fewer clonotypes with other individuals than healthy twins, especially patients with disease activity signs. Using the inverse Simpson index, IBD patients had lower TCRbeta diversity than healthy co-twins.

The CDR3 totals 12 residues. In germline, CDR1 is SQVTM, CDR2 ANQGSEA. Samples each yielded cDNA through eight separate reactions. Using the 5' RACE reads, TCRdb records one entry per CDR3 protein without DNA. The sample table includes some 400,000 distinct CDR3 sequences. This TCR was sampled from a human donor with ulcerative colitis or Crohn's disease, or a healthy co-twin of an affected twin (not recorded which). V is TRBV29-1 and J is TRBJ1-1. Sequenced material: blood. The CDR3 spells CSVERIYTEAFF. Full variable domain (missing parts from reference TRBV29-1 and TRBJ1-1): SAVISQKPSRDICQRGTSLTIQCQVDSQVTMMFWYRQQPGQSLTLIATANQGSEATYESGFVIDKFPISRPNLTFSTLTVSNMSPEDSSIYLCSVERIYTEAFFGQGTRLTVV.